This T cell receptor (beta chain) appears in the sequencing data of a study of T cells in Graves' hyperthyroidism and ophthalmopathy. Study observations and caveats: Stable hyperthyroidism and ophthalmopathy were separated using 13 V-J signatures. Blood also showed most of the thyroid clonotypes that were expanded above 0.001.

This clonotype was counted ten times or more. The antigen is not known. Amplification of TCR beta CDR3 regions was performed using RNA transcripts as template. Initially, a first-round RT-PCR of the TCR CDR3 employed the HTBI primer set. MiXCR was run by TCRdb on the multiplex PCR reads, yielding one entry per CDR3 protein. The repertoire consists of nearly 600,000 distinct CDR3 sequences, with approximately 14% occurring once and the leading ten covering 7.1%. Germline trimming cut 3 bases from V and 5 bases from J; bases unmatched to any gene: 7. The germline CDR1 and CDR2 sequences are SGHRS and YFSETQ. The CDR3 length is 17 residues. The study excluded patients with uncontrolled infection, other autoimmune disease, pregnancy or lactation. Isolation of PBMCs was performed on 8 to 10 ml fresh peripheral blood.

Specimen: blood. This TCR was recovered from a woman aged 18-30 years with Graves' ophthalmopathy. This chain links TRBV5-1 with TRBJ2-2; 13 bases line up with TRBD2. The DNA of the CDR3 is TGCGCCAGCAGCTCGAAAACGACTAGCGGGAGGACCGGGGAGCTGTTTTTT. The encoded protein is CASSSKTTSGRTGELFF.